Listed here are 21 T cell receptor beta chains from one sample, sequenced in a study of CXCR3-negative and CXCR3-positive naive CD8 T cells. It was by 5' RACE with UMI labels that the TRB cDNA libraries were prepared. TCRdb reprocessed the 5' RACE reads, with one entry per CDR3 protein and no DNA. Its listing shows around 92,000 distinct CDR3 sequences. Material: naive CXCR3- CD8+ T cells from blood. The subset denotes: CD45RO-CCR7+CD27+CD95- naive CD8+ T cells lacking CXCR3 (TNR3-). These receptor sequences come from a human donor in good health. Some clones in this sample may be carry-over from other donors' samples.

This chain connects TRBV29-1 to TRBJ2-3; TCRdb's D call of TRBD2 is untestable without DNA. The CDR3 extends over 14 amino acids. In germline, CDR1 is SQVTM, CDR2 ANQGSEA. The CDR3 protein is CSVAGTPNTDTQYF.

The CDR3 region is CASSLSPYNEQFF. This chain links TRBV7-3 with TRBJ2-1. Per the germline V gene, CDR1 is SGHTA and CDR2 is FQGTGA. This CDR3 has 13 residues.

The V call is TRBV29-1, the J call TRBJ2-5; as DNA is missing, the TRBD2 call by TCRdb cannot be tested. The CDR3 contains 12 residues. The germline gives CDR1 SQVTM, CDR2 ANQGSEA. CDR3 amino acids: CSVSREAETQYF.

The J gene is TRBJ2-3, the V gene TRBV4-3. The CDR3 contains 13 residues. The germline V gene has CDR1 LGHNA and CDR2 YSLEER. This CDR3 reads CASSQDLGDTQYF.

The chain recombines TRBV24-1 with TRBJ2-3; TCRdb's D call, TRBD1, is unchecked because there is no DNA. This CDR3 has 17 residues. From germline, CDR1 is KGHDR and CDR2 SFDVKD. The CDR3 spells CATSDSRAVLGTDTQYF.

This chain joins TRBV3-1 and TRBJ2-5. This CDR3 is 15 amino acids long. From germline, CDR1 is LGHDT and CDR2 YNNKEL (reference sequence). The chain's CDR3 is CASSQGRLLEETQYF.

The chain is built from TRBV4-2 and TRBJ1-1; the D gene TCRdb calls, TRBD1, cannot be checked with no DNA. Germline V lookup: CDR1 LGHNA, CDR2 YNFKEQ. This CDR3 is 13 amino acids long. CDR3 protein: CASSLPLGTEAFF.

The chain couples TRBV7-9 to TRBJ2-1; TCRdb gives TRBD2 as the D gene, but with no DNA this cannot be confirmed. CDR1 is SEHNR and CDR2 is FQNEAQ in the germline V gene (reference sequence). The CDR3 spans 11 residues. The CDR3 region is CASKGWDEQFF.

V is TRBV19 and J is TRBJ2-2; TCRdb reports TRBD2, a call that lacks DNA to check it against. CDR1 is LNHDA, CDR2 SQIVND, per germline (reference sequence). The CDR3 spans 18 residues. The CDR3 region is CASTPGLAGGTDTGELFF. Using reference TRBV19 and TRBJ2-2 for the parts outside the CDR3, the full variable domain is DGGITQSPKYLFRKEGQNVTLSCEQNLNHDAMYWYRQDPGQGLRLIYYSQIVNDFQKGDIAEGYSVSREKKESFPLTVTSAQKNPTAFYLCASTPGLAGGTDTGELFFGEGSRLTVL.

The V and J genes are TRBV6-2 or TRBV6-3 and TRBJ2-1; the TCRdb call, TRBD2, lacks DNA for checking. CDR1 is MNHEY and CDR2 is SVGEGT in the germline V gene. This CDR3 is 15 amino acids long. The CDR3 protein is CASSDRFYRANEQFF.

The chain recombines TRBV29-1 with TRBJ1-2; TCRdb names TRBD1, which stays unverified in the absence of DNA. CDR1 SQVTM and CDR2 ANQGSEA come from the germline V gene. The CDR3 has 12 residues. The CDR3 spells CSVEAGGHGYTF. The full variable domain, with the rest looked up from reference TRBV29-1 and TRBJ1-2, is SAVISQKPSRDICQRGTSLTIQCQVDSQVTMMFWYRQQPGQSLTLIATANQGSEATYESGFVIDKFPISRPNLTFSTLTVSNMSPEDSSIYLCSVEAGGHGYTFGSGTRLTVV.

The chain has TRBV5-1 and TRBJ2-7; TCRdb's assignment of TRBD1 cannot be checked, as there is no DNA. Looked up from germline, CDR1 is SGHRS and CDR2 is YFSETQ. The CDR3 runs to 17 residues. The CDR3 region is CASRKGEDAPGTYEQYF.

The genes are TRBV7-8 and TRBJ2-3. Germline CDR1 and CDR2: SGHVS and FQNEAQ. This CDR3 is built from 15 residues. The CDR3: CASSLGTLSTDTQYF.

The genes are TRBV7-9 and TRBJ2-3; TCRdb names TRBD2, which stays unverified in the absence of DNA. CDR3 length: 16 residues. CDR1 and CDR2 (germline): SEHNR, FQNEAQ (reference sequence). The chain's CDR3 is CASSSPEGRATDTQYF.

The chain couples TRBV28 to TRBJ1-1. Germline CDR1 MDHEN, CDR2 SYDVKM. The CDR3 extends over 12 amino acids. The CDR3 spells CASSFWDTEAFF.

This rearrangement joins TRBV12-5 to TRBJ1-1; TCRdb reports TRBD1, a call that lacks DNA to check it against. The CDR3 has 15 residues. Germline V CDR1 and CDR2: LGHNT, FRNRAP. The CDR3 loop reads CASGRLGGLHTEAFF.

The chain uses TRBV2 and TRBJ2-7; checking the TCRdb D call of TRBD2 is not possible without DNA. CDR3 length: 14 amino acids. Germline V gene sequence: CDR1 SNHLY, CDR2 FYNNEI. CDR3 region: CASSGLAGGLIRQF.

This chain links TRBV5-1 with TRBJ1-5; the TRBD1 assignment by TCRdb is unverifiable without DNA. Germline V gene sequence: CDR1 SGHRS, CDR2 YFSETQ. CDR3 size: 15 residues. CDR3 protein: CASSTDWGSNQPQHF. The whole variable domain, remainder taken from reference TRBV5-1 and TRBJ1-5, is KAGVTQTPRYLIKTRGQQVTLSCSPISGHRSVSWYQQTPGQGLQFLFEYFSETQRNKGNFPGRFSGRQFSNSRSEMNVSTLELGDSALYLCASSTDWGSNQPQHFGDGTRLSIL.

This sequence joins TRBV28 and TRBJ2-1. The V gene's germline CDR1 is MDHEN and CDR2 SYDVKM. The CDR3 loop spans 12 amino acids. The CDR3 loop is CASSLLGSEQFF.

The chain couples TRBV5-6 to TRBJ2-7; TCRdb's assignment of TRBD2 cannot be checked, as there is no DNA. Germline assignment: CDR1 SGHDT and CDR2 YYEEEE. CDR3 length: 14 amino acids. The CDR3 spells CASSLGLAKDEQYF. Looking up the rest from reference TRBV5-6 and TRBJ2-7 gives the full variable domain: DAGVTQSPTHLIKTRGQQVTLRCSPKSGHDTVSWYQQALGQGPQFIFQYYEEEERQRGNFPDRFSGHQFPNYSSELNVNALLLGDSALYLCASSLGLAKDEQYFGPGTRLTVT.

V is TRBV19 and J is TRBJ1-2. The CDR3 is 13 amino acids. Germline V CDR1 and CDR2: LNHDA, SQIVND (reference sequence). The CDR3: CASGLATGYGYTF. Full variable domain (remainder filled in from reference TRBV19 and TRBJ1-2): DGGITQSPKYLFRKEGQNVTLSCEQNLNHDAMYWYRQDPGQGLRLIYYSQIVNDFQKGDIAEGYSVSREKKESFPLTVTSAQKNPTAFYLCASGLATGYGYTFGSGTRLTVV.